Presented here are 4 T cell receptor beta chains from one specimen sequenced in a study of OX40 agonist ivuxolimab in advanced cancers. This table comes from immunoSEQ multiplex PCR, and its TCRdb copy is limited to in-frame clones, with some not included. This sample has 25,000 to 30,000 clones, with 83% found just once. Sequenced here: CD4+ or CD8+ T cells sorted from blood, sampled in a trial of the OX40 agonist ivuxolimab. Receptors originate from an adult with an advanced solid tumor such as melanoma, head and neck, liver or kidney cancer.

This clone turned up a few times. V gene TRBV27 combines with J gene TRBJ2-7; perhaps TRBD1 as D (6 bases). Trimming took 10 bases from V and 0 from J, leaving 13 bases between them. CDR1 is MNHEY and CDR2 is SMNVEV in the germline V gene (reference sequence). This CDR3 comprises 13 residues. The DNA of the CDR3 is TGTGCCACCGCACAGGGTTCCTCCTACGAGCAGTACTTC. It specifies CATAQGSSYEQYF.

In its sample, this clone was seen once. J is TRBJ2-5 and V is TRBV5-5, with 11 bases aligning to TRBD2. The germline gives CDR1 SGHKS, CDR2 YYEKEE (reference sequence). The CDR3 sequence is 16 residues long. After removal of 0 bases from V and 1 base from J, the junction contained 2 bases not matched to a gene. For the CDR3, the DNA is TGTGCCAGCAGCTTGGCTAGCGGGGGGACCCAAGAGACCCAGTACTTC. Residues: CASSLASGGTQETQYF.

The gene calls are TRBV4-1 and TRBJ1-1; 8 nucleotides agree with TRBD1. The V gene end was trimmed by 7 bases and the J gene end by 7 bases; junction bases not matched to a gene: 11. In germline, CDR1 is MGHRA, CDR2 YSYEKL. This CDR3 has 14 amino acids. The CDR3: CASTPGTGDLEAFF. CDR3 DNA sequence: TGCGCCAGCACCCCCGGGACAGGAGATCTTGAAGCTTTCTTT.

This clone was observed a few times. This chain joins TRBV13 and TRBJ1-2, with 7 bases fitting TRBD1. This CDR3 has 15 residues. Germline V CDR1 and CDR2: PRHDT, FYEKMQ (reference sequence). V lost 5 bases, J lost 4 bases, and 10 bases stayed unmatched. The chain's CDR3 is CASSGWTGGSYGYTF. CDR3 bases: TGTGCCAGCAGCGGGTGGACAGGAGGCTCCTATGGCTACACCTTC.